This T cell receptor beta chain was profiled in a study of blood T cell repertoires in COVID-19. Germline V gives CDR1 MDHEN, CDR2 SYDVKM. The CDR3 is 16 amino acids. The germline V and J ends were trimmed by 2 bases and 5 bases, with 18 bases remaining between them. As processed by the authors: How many nucleated cells were present was estimated from reference gene primer amplification. Measured with immunoSEQ multiplex PCR; TCRdb has only the in-frame clones, and not every one. V, J and clone size derive from that table, while D and trimming were established from the DNA sequence. Of over 60,000 clones in the sample, roughly nine tenths were seen once.

The rearrangement links TRBV28 to TRBJ1-1, with D uncertain. The source material was peripheral blood. This clonotype originated in a woman at least 80 years old with active or convalescent COVID-19. The CDR3 DNA is TGTGCCAGCAGTTTACCTAGGCTCCCATCGAAGACTGAAGCTTTCTTT. Protein sequence: CASSLPRLPSKTEAFF.